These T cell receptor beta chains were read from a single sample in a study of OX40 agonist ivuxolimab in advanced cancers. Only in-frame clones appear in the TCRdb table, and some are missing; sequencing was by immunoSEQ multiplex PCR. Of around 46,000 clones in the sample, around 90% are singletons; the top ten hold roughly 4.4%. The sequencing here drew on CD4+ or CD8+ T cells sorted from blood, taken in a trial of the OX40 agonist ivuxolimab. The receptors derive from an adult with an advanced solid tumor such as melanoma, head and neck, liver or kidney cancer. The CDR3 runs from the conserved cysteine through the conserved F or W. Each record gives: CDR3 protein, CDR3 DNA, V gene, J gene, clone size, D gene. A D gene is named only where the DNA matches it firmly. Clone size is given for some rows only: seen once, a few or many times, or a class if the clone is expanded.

CASSLSPPASGGAVQETQYF	TGTGCCAGCAGTTTATCGCCCCCGGCTAGCGGGGGGGCCGTCCAAGAGACCCAGTACTTC	TRBV27	TRBJ2-5	.	TRBD2
CASSEARTSGNNEQFF	TGTGCCAGCAGTGAAGCCCGGACTAGCGGAAACAATGAGCAGTTCTTC	TRBV6-1	TRBJ2-1	.	TRBD2
CASSQGLRDRAYEQYF	TGCGCCAGCAGCCAAGGATTACGGGACCGAGCCTACGAGCAGTACTTC	TRBV4-3	TRBJ2-7	.	.
CASSLETTGQYEQYF	TGTGCCAGCAGCTTAGAAACCACCGGGCAGTACGAGCAGTACTTC	TRBV7-8	TRBJ2-7	.	.
CASSLTETGTEAFF	TGTGCCAGCAGCTTGACCGAGACAGGGACTGAAGCTTTCTTT	TRBV7-9	TRBJ1-1	.	TRBD1
CASTPGASDDNEQFF	TGTGCCAGCACCCCGGGAGCTAGCGACGACAATGAGCAGTTCTTC	TRBV27	TRBJ2-1	.	.
CSVESYQGAGRGYTF	TGCAGCGTTGAAAGTTATCAGGGGGCAGGGAGAGGCTACACCTTC	TRBV29-1	TRBJ1-2	once	TRBD1
CASSVGGGKSQPQHF	TGTGCCAGCAGCGTAGGTGGGGGGAAGAGCCAGCCCCAGCATTTT	TRBV9	TRBJ1-5	.	.
CASSEGTSGGNEQFF	TGTGCCAGCAGTGAGGGGACTAGCGGGGGTAATGAGCAGTTCTTC	TRBV6-4	TRBJ2-1	.	TRBD2
CASNPYGGPQETQYF	TGTGCCAGCAACCCCTACGGGGGGCCCCAAGAGACCCAGTACTTC	TRBV7-9	TRBJ2-5	.	.
CASSYYGDEQFF	TGTGCCAGCAGTTACTATGGGGATGAGCAGTTCTTC	TRBV6-6	TRBJ2-1	.	.
CASSSGDETYEQYF	TGTGCCAGCAGCTCGGGGGACGAGACCTACGAGCAGTACTTC	TRBV5-4	TRBJ2-7	.	.
CAWSVLDTQYF	TGTGCCTGGAGTGTACTGGATACGCAGTATTTT	TRBV30	TRBJ2-3	.	.
CASSPPGNYGYTF	TGTGCCAGCAGCCCCCCGGGTAACTATGGCTACACCTTC	TRBV28	TRBJ1-2	.	.
CACRDRGLQETQYF	TGTGCCTGCCGGGACAGGGGGCTTCAAGAGACCCAGTACTTC	TRBV27	TRBJ2-5	once	TRBD1